Shown below are 19 T cell receptor beta chains from a single sample sequenced in a study of Graves' ophthalmopathy and Graves' hyperthyroidism (dated by TCRdb to the late 2010s). Sequencing was carried out with an Illumina HiSeq 2000. TCR beta CDR3 regions were amplified from RNA transcripts for repertoire sequencing. A first-round RT-PCR used HTBI primers with the Qiagen OneStep RT-PCR kit, followed by a second-round multiplex PCR, size selection and purification. TCRdb's own reprocessing of the public reads used fastp at Q25 and MiXCR and kept productive beta chains. Each CDR3 protein gets just one entry, which takes the most common genes and DNA from the rows behind it. This sample is represented by some 750,000 distinct CDR3 sequences; roughly 40% of them were singletons. The ten largest clones add up to 40% to 45% of the sample. The sequencing input was peripheral blood. Receptors were obtained from an adult man with Graves' ophthalmopathy.

This chain connects TRBV20-1 to TRBJ1-4; D might be TRBD1 (6 bases). CDR3 length: 15 amino acids. Trimming removed 0 bases from V and 4 bases from J, with 12 bases in between. Germline V CDR1 and CDR2: DFQATT, SNEGSKA (reference sequence). The CDR3 region has the DNA TGCAGTGCTAGAGAGAGGGGGACTGATAATGAAAAACTGTTTTTT. Translation gives CSARERGTDNEKLFF.

The V gene is TRBV5-1, the J gene TRBJ1-5; D gene uncertain. There are 14 residues in the CDR3. Germline CDR1 and CDR2: SGHRS and YFSETQ. V was clipped by 0 bases and J by 3 bases, with 7 bases between them. The CDR3 sequence is CASSLGHDNQPQHF. DNA for the CDR3: TGCGCCAGCAGCTTGGGACACGACAATCAGCCCCAGCATTTT.

The chain has TRBV24-1 and TRBJ1-5; maybe TRBD1 (5 bases). This CDR3 spans 16 amino acids. V gave up 4 bases and J gave up 3 bases, with 15 bases separating them. The germline V gene has CDR1 KGHDR and CDR2 SFDVKD. Here the CDR3 reads CATSDPATDYNQPQHF. CDR3 nucleotides: TGTGCCACCAGTGACCCAGCGACAGACTACAATCAGCCCCAGCATTTT.

This clonotype showed up just a few times. This CDR3 reads CAISGAGKDTGELFF. The CDR3 DNA is TGTGCCATCAGTGGAGCGGGAAAAGACACCGGGGAGCTGTTTTTT. The genes are TRBV10-3 and TRBJ2-2, with TRBD2 matching 7 bases. V trimming: 4 bases; J trimming: 3 bases; junction bases outside the gene matches: 5. The germline V gene has CDR1 ENHRY and CDR2 SYGVKD. This CDR3 has 15 amino acids.

The V call is TRBV25-1, the J call TRBJ2-2; D perhaps matches TRBD1 (6 bases). V was cut by 9 bases and J by 4 bases, with 27 bases left in between. This CDR3 comprises 18 residues. Germline assignment: CDR1 MGHDK and CDR2 SYGVNS. The CDR3 coding sequence is TGTGCCAGTAGTATAGACAACCCGACAGGAACGAGCACCGGGGAGCTGTTTTTT. Encoded protein: CASSIDNPTGTSTGELFF.

This clonotype has a count of ten or more. This chain uses TRBV25-1 with TRBJ2-7; D call uncertain. Trimming shortened V by 0 bases and J by 1 base, and 7 bases separated the two germline ends. Germline assignment: CDR1 MGHDK and CDR2 SYGVNS. CDR3 length equals 14 residues. The CDR3 here is CASSEYLLSYEQYF. CDR3 bases: TGTGCCAGCAGTGAATATTTGCTGTCCTACGAGCAGTACTTC.

The chain has TRBV20-1 and TRBJ1-3; no clear D gene. CDR1 is DFQATT, CDR2 SNEGSKA, per germline (reference sequence). There are 16 residues in the CDR3. V was trimmed by 0 bases and J by 0 bases, leaving 12 bases between them. The CDR3 DNA sequence: TGCAGTGCTAGAGATGAACGAATAAGCTCTGGAAACACCATATATTTT. Translated: CSARDERISSGNTIYF.

This clonotype was seen only a few times. The genes are TRBV24-1 and TRBJ2-3; D perhaps matches TRBD1 (5 bases). Trimming removed 4 bases from V and 0 bases from J, with 13 bases in between. Germline V gene data show CDR1 as KGHDR and CDR2 as SFDVKD. The CDR3 has 16 residues. The CDR3 here is CATSDPTATSTDTQYF. The CDR3 nucleotides are TGTGCCACCAGTGACCCGACAGCTACTAGCACAGATACGCAGTATTTT.

This clonotype was seen only once. The V and J genes are TRBV10-3 and TRBJ2-5; possibly TRBD1 for D (6 bases). V was clipped by 0 bases and J by 7 bases, with 9 bases between them. This CDR3 is 13 amino acids long. In germline, CDR1 is ENHRY, CDR2 SYGVKD. Written as DNA, the CDR3 is TGTGCCATCAGTGAGTCCGTGGGGGCGACCCAGTACTTC. Protein: CAISESVGATQYF.

There are a few counts of this clonotype. A read error is possible here, since a much larger clone lies one base away. This chain connects TRBV7-9 to TRBJ2-7; 7 bases line up with TRBD1. This CDR3 contains 13 residues. V gave up 6 bases and J gave up 3 bases; unmatched junction bases: 5. The V gene's germline CDR1 is SEHNR and CDR2 FQNEAQ (reference sequence). The CDR3 loop reads CASSTGTDYEQYF. The CDR3 DNA reads as TGTGCCAGCAGTACCGGGACAGACTACGAGCAGTACTTC. The whole variable domain, filled in from reference TRBV7-9 and TRBJ2-7, reads DTGVSQNPRHKITKRGQNVTFRCDPISEHNRLYWYRQTLGQGPEFLTYFQNEAQLEKSRLLSDRFSAERPKGSFSTLEIQRTEQGDSAMYLCASSTGTDYEQYFGPGTRLTVT.

The rearrangement joins TRBV7-9 to TRBJ2-7; 8 nucleotides agree with TRBD1. V dropped 1 base and J dropped 8; count of bases not matched to a gene: 4. The CDR3 loop spans 13 amino acids. CDR1 and CDR2 (germline): SEHNR, FQNEAQ (reference sequence). CDR3 DNA: TGTGCCAGCAGCTTAGGCAGGGGGCTTAAGCAGTACTTC. This gives the protein CASSLGRGLKQYF.

The rearrangement links TRBV7-2 to TRBJ2-2; D is undetermined. Germline lookup yields CDR1 SGHTA and CDR2 FQGNSA. V was pared by 1 base and J by 0 bases, with 12 bases between. This CDR3 is built from 17 residues. For the CDR3, the DNA is TGTGCCAGCAGCTTAGGTGGCACCCACGCGAACACCGGGGAGCTGTTTTTT. Its protein product is CASSLGGTHANTGELFF.

This clonotype was picked up a small number of times. The V and J genes are TRBV20-1 and TRBJ1-2, with TRBD1 matching 7 bases. Looked up from germline, CDR1 is DFQATT and CDR2 is SNEGSKA (reference sequence). Trimming took 6 bases from V and 1 from J; bases not matched to a gene: 8. The CDR3 runs 14 residues. Here the CDR3 reads CSAPGTAINYGYTF. The CDR3 DNA follows: TGCAGTGCCCCCGGGACAGCCATTAACTATGGCTACACCTTC.

This clonotype was seen repeatedly, ten times or more. This chain links TRBV29-1 with TRBJ1-2, with TRBD1 as a possible D gene (5 bases). Looked up from germline, CDR1 is SQVTM and CDR2 is ANQGSEA. V lost 3 bases to trimming and J lost 6 bases, with 8 bases between them. This CDR3 region has 11 residues. In DNA, the CDR3 is TGCAGCGTTGATCCAGGGCATGGCTACACCTTC. Translation gives CSVDPGHGYTF. The full variable domain, rest sourced from reference TRBV29-1 and TRBJ1-2, is SAVISQKPSRDICQRGTSLTIQCQVDSQVTMMFWYRQQPGQSLTLIATANQGSEATYESGFVIDKFPISRPNLTFSTLTVSNMSPEDSSIYLCSVDPGHGYTFGSGTRLTVV.

The chain carries TRBV20-1 and TRBJ2-7, with 9 positions matching TRBD1. Germline CDR1 is DFQATT and CDR2 is SNEGSKA (reference sequence). The CDR3 spans 14 residues. J gave up 5 bases and V 3 bases, and 8 bases lay outside the gene matches. The CDR3 spells CSASVQDRGHEQYF. CDR3 bases: TGCAGTGCTAGCGTCCAGGACAGGGGTCACGAGCAGTACTTC.

This clonotype was seen repeatedly, ten times or more. The J gene is TRBJ1-2, the V gene TRBV12-3 or TRBV12-4; D is undetermined. The CDR3 extends over 13 amino acids. Trimming removed 6 bases at V and 8 bases at J, with 16 bases between. The CDR3 sequence is CASSPDRTLGYTF. As DNA, the CDR3 is TGTGCCAGCAGCCCAGATAGAACCCTAGGCTACACCTTC.

The chain couples TRBV24-1 to TRBJ1-5, with 10 bases aligning to TRBD1. The CDR3 spans 18 residues. J gave up 5 bases and V 2 bases, and 11 bases lay outside the gene matches. Looked up from germline, CDR1 is KGHDR and CDR2 is SFDVKD. The CDR3 spells CATSDSTKYGTGDQPQHF. CDR3 in DNA: TGTGCCACCAGTGATTCAACTAAATATGGGACAGGGGATCAGCCCCAGCATTTT.

This clonotype was seen only a few times. Germline is not matched at one junction end, which may reflect a read error. The chain links TRBV14 to TRBJ2-7; D might be TRBD2 (5 bases). This CDR3 spans 13 amino acids. Germline CDR1 and CDR2: SGHDN and FVKESK. The CDR3 nucleotides are TGTGCCAGCAGCCGAGACTACTCCAACGAGCAGTACTTC. Translation gives CASSRDYSNEQYF.

DNA for the CDR3: TGTGCCAGCAGCGTAGATAGGGGGCTGACAGGCGGTGCTTTCTTT. It yields the protein CASSVDRGLTGGAFF. The rearrangement uses TRBV9 and TRBJ1-1; the match to TRBD1 covers 7 bases. The CDR3 sequence is 15 residues long. CDR1 and CDR2 from the germline V gene are SGDLS and YYNGEE. The V segment lost 0 bases and the J segment 11 bases; nucleotides outside the gene matches: 13.